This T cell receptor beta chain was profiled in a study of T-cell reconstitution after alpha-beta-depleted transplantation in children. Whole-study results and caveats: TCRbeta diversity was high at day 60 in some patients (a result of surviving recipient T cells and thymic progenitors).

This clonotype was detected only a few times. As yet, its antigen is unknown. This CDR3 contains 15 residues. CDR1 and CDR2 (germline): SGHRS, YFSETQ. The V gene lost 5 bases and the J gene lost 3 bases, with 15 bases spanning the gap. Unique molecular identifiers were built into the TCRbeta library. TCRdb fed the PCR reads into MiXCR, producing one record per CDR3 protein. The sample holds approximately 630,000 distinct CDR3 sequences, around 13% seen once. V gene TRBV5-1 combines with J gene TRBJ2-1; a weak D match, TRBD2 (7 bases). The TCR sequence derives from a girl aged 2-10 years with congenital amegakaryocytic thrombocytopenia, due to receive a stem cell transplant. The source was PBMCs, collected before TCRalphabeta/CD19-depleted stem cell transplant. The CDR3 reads CASSVRGGGYNEQFF. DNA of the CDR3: TGCGCCAGCAGTGTTAGGGGAGGGGGCTACAATGAGCAGTTCTTC.